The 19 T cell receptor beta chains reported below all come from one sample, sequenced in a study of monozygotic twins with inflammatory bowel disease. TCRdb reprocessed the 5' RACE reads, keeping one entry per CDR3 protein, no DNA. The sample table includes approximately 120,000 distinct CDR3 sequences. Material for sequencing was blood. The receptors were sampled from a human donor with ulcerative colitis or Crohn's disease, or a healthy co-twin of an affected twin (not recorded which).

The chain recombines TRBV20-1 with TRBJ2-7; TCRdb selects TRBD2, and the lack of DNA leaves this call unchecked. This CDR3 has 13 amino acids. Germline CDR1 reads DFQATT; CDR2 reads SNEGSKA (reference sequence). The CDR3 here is CSAREGLAYEQYF.

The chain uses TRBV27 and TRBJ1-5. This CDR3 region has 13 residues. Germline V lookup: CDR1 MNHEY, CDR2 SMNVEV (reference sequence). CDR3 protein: CASSFSGTQAQHF.

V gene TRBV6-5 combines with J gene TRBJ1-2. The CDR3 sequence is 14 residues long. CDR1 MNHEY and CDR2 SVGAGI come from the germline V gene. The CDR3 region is CASSSPGRGYGYTF.

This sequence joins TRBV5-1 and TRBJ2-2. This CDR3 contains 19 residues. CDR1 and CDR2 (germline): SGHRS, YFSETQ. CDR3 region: CASSRSFPGREANTGELFF. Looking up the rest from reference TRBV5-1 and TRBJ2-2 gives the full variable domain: KAGVTQTPRYLIKTRGQQVTLSCSPISGHRSVSWYQQTPGQGLQFLFEYFSETQRNKGNFPGRFSGRQFSNSRSEMNVSTLELGDSALYLCASSRSFPGREANTGELFFGEGSRLTVL.

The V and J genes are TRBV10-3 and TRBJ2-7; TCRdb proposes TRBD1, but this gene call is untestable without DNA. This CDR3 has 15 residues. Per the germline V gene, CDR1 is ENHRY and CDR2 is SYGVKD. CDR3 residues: CAIRTGQTTTYEQYF.

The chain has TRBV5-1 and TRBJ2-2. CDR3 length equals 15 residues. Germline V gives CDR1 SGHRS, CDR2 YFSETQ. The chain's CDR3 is CASSLASTNTGELFF.

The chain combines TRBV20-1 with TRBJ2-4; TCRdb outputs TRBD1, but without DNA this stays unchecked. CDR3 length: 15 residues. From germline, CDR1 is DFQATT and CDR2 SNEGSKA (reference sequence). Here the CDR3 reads CSARWGGSRGNIQYF.

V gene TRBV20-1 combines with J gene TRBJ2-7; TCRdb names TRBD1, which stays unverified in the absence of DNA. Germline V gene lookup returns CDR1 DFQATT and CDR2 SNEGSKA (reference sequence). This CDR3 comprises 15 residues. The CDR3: CSASKTGGSSYEQYF.

This CDR3 reads CSVYRAGTDTQYF. The chain couples TRBV29-1 to TRBJ2-3; TCRdb's D call, TRBD1, is unchecked because there is no DNA. Germline V gene lookup returns CDR1 SQVTM and CDR2 ANQGSEA. The CDR3 is 13 residues long.

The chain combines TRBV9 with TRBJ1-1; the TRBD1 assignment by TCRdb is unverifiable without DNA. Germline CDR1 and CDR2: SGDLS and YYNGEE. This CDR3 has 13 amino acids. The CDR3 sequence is CASSVALGQEAFF.

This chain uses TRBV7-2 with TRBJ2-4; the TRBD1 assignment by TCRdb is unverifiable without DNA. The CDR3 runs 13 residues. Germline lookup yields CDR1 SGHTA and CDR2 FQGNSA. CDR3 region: CASSGDRGDIQYF. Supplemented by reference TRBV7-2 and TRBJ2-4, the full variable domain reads GAGVSQSPSNKVTEKGKDVELRCDPISGHTALYWYRQSLGQGLEFLIYFQGNSAPDKSGLPSDRFSAERTGGSVSTLTIQRTQQEDSAVYLCASSGDRGDIQYFGAGTRLSVL.

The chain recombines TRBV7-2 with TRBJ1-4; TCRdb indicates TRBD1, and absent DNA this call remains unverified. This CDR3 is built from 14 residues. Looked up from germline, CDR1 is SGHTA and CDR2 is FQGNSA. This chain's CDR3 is CASSRDNKDEKLFF.

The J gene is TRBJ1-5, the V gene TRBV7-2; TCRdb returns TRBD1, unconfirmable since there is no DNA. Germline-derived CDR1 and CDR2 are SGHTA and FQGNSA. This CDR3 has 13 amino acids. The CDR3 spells CASSSNRGQPQHF.

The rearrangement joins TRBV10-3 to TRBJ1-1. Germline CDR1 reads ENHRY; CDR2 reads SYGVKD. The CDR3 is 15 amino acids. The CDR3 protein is CAISEIAVVNTEAFF.

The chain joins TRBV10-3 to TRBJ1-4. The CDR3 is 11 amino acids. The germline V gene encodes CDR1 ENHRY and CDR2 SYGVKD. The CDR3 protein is CAISENEKLFF.

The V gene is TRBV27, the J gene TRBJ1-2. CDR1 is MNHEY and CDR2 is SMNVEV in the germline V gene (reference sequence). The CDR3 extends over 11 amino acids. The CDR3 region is CATWRDHGYTF.

CDR3 amino acids: CASSFLDSSFSGNTIYF. The J gene is TRBJ1-3, the V gene TRBV28; there is no DNA to check the TCRdb D call of TRBD1. The CDR3 is 17 amino acids. Germline V lookup: CDR1 MDHEN, CDR2 SYDVKM.

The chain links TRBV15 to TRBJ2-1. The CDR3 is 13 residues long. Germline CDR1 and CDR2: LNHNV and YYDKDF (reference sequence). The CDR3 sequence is CATQRGDYNEQFF.

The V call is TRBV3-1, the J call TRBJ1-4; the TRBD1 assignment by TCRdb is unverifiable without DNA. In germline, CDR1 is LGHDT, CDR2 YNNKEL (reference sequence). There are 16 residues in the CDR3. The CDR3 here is CASSQDLPGGGEKLFF.